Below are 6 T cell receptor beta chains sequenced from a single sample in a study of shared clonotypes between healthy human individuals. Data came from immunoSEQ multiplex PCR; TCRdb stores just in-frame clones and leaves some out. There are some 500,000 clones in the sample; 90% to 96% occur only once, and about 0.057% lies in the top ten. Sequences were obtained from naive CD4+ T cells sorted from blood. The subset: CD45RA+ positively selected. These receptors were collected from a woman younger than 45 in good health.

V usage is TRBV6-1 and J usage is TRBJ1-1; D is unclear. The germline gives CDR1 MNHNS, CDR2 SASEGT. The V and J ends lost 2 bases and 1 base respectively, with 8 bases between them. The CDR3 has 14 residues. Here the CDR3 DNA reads TGTGCCAGCAGTGAATTGCACGGGAACACTGAAGCTTTCTTT. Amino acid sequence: CASSELHGNTEAFF.

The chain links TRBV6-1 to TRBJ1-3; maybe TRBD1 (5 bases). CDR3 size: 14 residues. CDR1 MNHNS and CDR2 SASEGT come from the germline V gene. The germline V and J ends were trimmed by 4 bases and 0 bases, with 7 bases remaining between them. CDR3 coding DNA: TGTGCCAGCAGTGGGGGGAGCTCTGGAAACACCATATATTTT. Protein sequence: CASSGGSSGNTIYF.

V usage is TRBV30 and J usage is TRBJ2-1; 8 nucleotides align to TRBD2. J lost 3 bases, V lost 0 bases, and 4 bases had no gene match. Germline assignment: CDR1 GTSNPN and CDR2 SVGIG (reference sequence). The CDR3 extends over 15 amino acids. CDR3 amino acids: CAWSVSSGNYNEQFF. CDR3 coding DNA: TGTGCCTGGAGTGTAAGTAGCGGGAACTACAATGAGCAGTTCTTC.

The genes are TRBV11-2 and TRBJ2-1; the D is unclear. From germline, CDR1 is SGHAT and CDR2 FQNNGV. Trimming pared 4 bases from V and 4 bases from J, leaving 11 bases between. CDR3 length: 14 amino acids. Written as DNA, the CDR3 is TGTGCCAGCAGCTCGGTAACGAAATACAATGAGCAGTTCTTC. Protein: CASSSVTKYNEQFF. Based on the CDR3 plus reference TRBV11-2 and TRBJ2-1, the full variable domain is EAGVAQSPRYKIIEKRQSVAFWCNPISGHATLYWYQQILGQGPKLLIQFQNNGVVDDSQLPKDRFSAERLKGVDSTLKIQPAKLEDSAVYLCASSSVTKYNEQFFGPGTRLTVL.

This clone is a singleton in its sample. The CDR3: CASRPWTGSGNTIYF. The CDR3 DNA reads TGTGCCAGCAGACCGTGGACAGGGTCAGGAAACACCATATATTTT. V gene TRBV6-5 combines with J gene TRBJ1-3, with 8 bases lining up with TRBD1. J was trimmed by 4 bases and V by 6 bases; bases with no gene match: 8. The CDR3 contains 15 residues. In germline, CDR1 is MNHEY, CDR2 SVGAGI.

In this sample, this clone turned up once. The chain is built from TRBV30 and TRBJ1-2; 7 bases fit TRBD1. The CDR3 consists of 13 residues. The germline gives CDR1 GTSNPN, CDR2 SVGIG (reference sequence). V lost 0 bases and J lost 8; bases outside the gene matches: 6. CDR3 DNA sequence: TGTGCCTGGAGTGTAGAGGGGGCAGGCGGCTACACCTTC. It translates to CAWSVEGAGGYTF.